Below, 32 T cell receptor beta chains from the same sample are listed, as sequenced in a study of cytomegalovirus exposure and HLA in healthy donors (dated by TCRdb to the late 2010s). Libraries were made using the immunoSEQ multiplex PCR assay. A mixture of 60 forward primers for TCR Vbeta segments and 13 reverse primers for TCR Jbeta segments was used in the multiplex PCR. TCRdb obtained this table from immuneACCESS and retained in-frame rearrangements with V and J assigned. These tables miss some clones; where compared with another copy, unresolved V genes account for less than half of the shortfall, and the remainder is unexplained. Counted in this sample were 150,000 to 200,000 clones; roughly four fifths of them appeared once. The ten largest account for about 1.8% of the sample. Sequenced: PBMCs. The receptors originated from a man between 18 and 29 years old in good health and CMV-seronegative.

The chain recombines TRBV7-2 with TRBJ2-1; D not certain. Trimming left V 0 bases short and J 7 bases short, with 7 bases between. This CDR3 contains 13 residues. Germline CDR1 reads SGHTA; CDR2 reads FQGNSA. DNA of the CDR3: TGTGCCAGCAGCTTAGCTAGCCGGAATGAGCAGTTCTTC. This gives the protein CASSLASRNEQFF.

The chain joins TRBV20-1 to TRBJ2-7; D unclear. The V gene lost 1 base and the J gene lost 4 bases, with 5 bases spanning the gap. This CDR3 spans 11 amino acids. Germline CDR1 and CDR2: DFQATT and SNEGSKA (reference sequence). The CDR3 loop reads CSARAGYEQYF. Written as DNA, the CDR3 is TGCAGTGCTAGAGCCGGGTACGAGCAGTACTTC.

This clone was seen a single time. V and J are TRBV6-5 and TRBJ2-5; 8 positions match TRBD2. CDR1 and CDR2 from the germline V gene are MNHEY and SVGAGI. The CDR3 spans 15 residues. With V trimmed by 8 bases and J by 2 bases, 10 bases remained unmatched. The chain's CDR3 is CASGLVGGEQETQYF. DNA for the CDR3: TGTGCCAGCGGACTCGTCGGGGGGGAACAAGAGACCCAGTACTTC.

The CDR3 region is CAISGGREGSTEQFF. The DNA for the CDR3 is TGTGCCATCAGTGGTGGTCGGGAGGGCAGTACTGAGCAGTTCTTC. V and J are TRBV10-3 and TRBJ2-1; 8 bases match TRBD2. There are 15 residues in the CDR3. Trimming removed 4 bases from V and 9 bases from J; junction bases left unmatched: 11. Germline assignment: CDR1 ENHRY and CDR2 SYGVKD.

The V gene is TRBV4-3, the J gene TRBJ2-1, with D maybe TRBD2 (5 bases). CDR3 length: 13 residues. CDR1 is LGHNA and CDR2 is YSLEER in the germline V gene. V was clipped by 0 bases and J by 12 bases, with 12 bases between them. The CDR3 DNA is TGCGCCAGCAGCCAAGAGATTAGCGCGAGGCAGTTCTTC. It translates to CASSQEISARQFF.

V and J are TRBV19 and TRBJ1-1; TRBD1 might be the D (6 bases). There are 13 residues in the CDR3. CDR1 LNHDA and CDR2 SQIVND come from the germline V gene (reference sequence). Trimming cost V 5 bases and J 3 bases, with 10 bases left between them. The CDR3 region has the DNA TGTGCCAGTAGTGACGACAGGCACACTGAAGCTTTCTTT. Translating it yields CASSDDRHTEAFF.

The rearrangement uses TRBV29-1 and TRBJ2-7; TRBD1 agrees at 8 bases. The germline V gene has CDR1 SQVTM and CDR2 ANQGSEA. Germline trimming cut 4 bases from V and 5 bases from J; bases unmatched to any gene: 10. The CDR3 has 14 amino acids. CDR3 amino acids: CSVVPITGGHEQYF. The CDR3 nucleotides are TGCAGCGTTGTCCCGATAACAGGGGGTCACGAGCAGTACTTC.

A few counts support this clone. The chain links TRBV19 to TRBJ1-2; D is perhaps TRBD1 (6 bases). Germline V gives CDR1 LNHDA, CDR2 SQIVND (reference sequence). V dropped 6 bases and J dropped 8 bases, with 19 bases sitting between them. The CDR3 is 14 amino acids. The CDR3 region has the DNA TGTGCCAGTAGGAGGGACACCCGTGTGGGAGGCTACACCTTC. Translating gives CASRRDTRVGGYTF.

This clone was picked up a small number of times. The gene calls are TRBV5-1 and TRBJ2-7, with 11 bases fitting TRBD1. The V gene's germline CDR1 is SGHRS and CDR2 YFSETQ. There are 14 residues in the CDR3. Losses at the gene ends were 3 bases for V and 2 bases for J; bases not matched to a gene: 1. CDR3 residues: CASSWGQGAYEQYF. In DNA, the CDR3 is TGCGCCAGCAGCTGGGGACAGGGGGCCTACGAGCAGTACTTC.

Details on this clone: Because the CDR3's place on the DNA is in doubt, the DNA is left out and the CDR3 is given as listed by TCRdb. This sequence joins TRBV2 and TRBJ2-1; TRBD2 reflects the table's D call only, with no check against the DNA. Germline V gene lookup returns CDR1 SNHLY and CDR2 FYNNEI. Counting both end residues, the CDR3 totals 15 amino acids. The CDR3 reads CASSSSGSPYNEQFF.

The rearrangement links TRBV12-5 to TRBJ2-2; D gene ambiguous. V was pared by 2 bases and J by 4 bases, with 11 bases between. The CDR3 runs to 15 residues. Germline V gives CDR1 LGHNT, CDR2 FRNRAP. The CDR3 bases are TGTGCTAGTGGTTTGCCCCCCTCGGGCACCGGGGAGCTGTTTTTT. This encodes CASGLPPSGTGELFF.

This clone was seen only a few times. Additional DNA sequences in this sample encode the identical CDR3. The V and J genes are TRBV7-2 and TRBJ1-1; D is unresolved. This CDR3 is built from 13 residues. Deletions cut 0 bases from V and 1 base from J, with 3 bases between. CDR1 and CDR2 from the germline V gene are SGHTA and FQGNSA. CDR3 sequence (DNA): TGTGCCAGCAGCTTAGCCAGGAACACTGAAGCTTTCTTT. This gives the protein CASSLARNTEAFF.

The V and J genes are TRBV19 and TRBJ2-5; D perhaps matches TRBD1 (6 bases). CDR1 and CDR2 (germline): LNHDA, SQIVND (reference sequence). The CDR3 is made up of 12 amino acids. The germline V and J ends were trimmed by 9 bases and 4 bases, with 12 bases remaining between them. CDR3 DNA sequence: TGTGCCAGCAAACAGGGTCCAGAGACCCAGTACTTC. It translates to CASKQGPETQYF.

The V call is TRBV5-6, the J call TRBJ2-3; TRBD1 might be the D (6 bases). V lost 4 bases and J 1 base, leaving 13 bases between the germline ends. CDR1 SGHDT and CDR2 YYEEEE come from the germline V gene. This CDR3 region has 15 residues. The CDR3: CASSPPGGRTDTQYF. CDR3 bases: TGTGCCAGCAGCCCCCCTGGGGGCCGCACAGATACGCAGTATTTT. Complete variable domain (other parts from reference TRBV5-6 and TRBJ2-3): DAGVTQSPTHLIKTRGQQVTLRCSPKSGHDTVSWYQQALGQGPQFIFQYYEEEERQRGNFPDRFSGHQFPNYSSELNVNALLLGDSALYLCASSPPGGRTDTQYFGPGTRLTVL.

This chain connects TRBV5-5 to TRBJ1-5; 11 nucleotides align to TRBD1. Germline V gene data show CDR1 as SGHKS and CDR2 as YYEKEE (reference sequence). Trimming cost V 3 bases and J 7 bases; bases outside gene matches: 3. The CDR3 loop spans 14 amino acids. As DNA, the CDR3 is TGTGCCAGCAGCTCGGGACAGGGGGGGCAGCCCCAGCATTTT. Its translation: CASSSGQGGQPQHF.

This rearrangement joins TRBV30 to TRBJ1-3; perhaps TRBD1 as D (6 bases). Trimming pared 0 bases from V and 0 bases from J, leaving 12 bases between. This CDR3 comprises 16 residues. Germline assignment: CDR1 GTSNPN and CDR2 SVGIG (reference sequence). CDR3 nucleotide sequence: TGTGCCTGGAGTGTACAGCAGGGGCACTCTGGAAACACCATATATTTT. Translating it yields CAWSVQQGHSGNTIYF.

This CDR3 is CAIRLGTAPSTDTQYF. CDR3 nucleotide sequence: TGTGCCATCAGATTAGGGACAGCCCCTAGCACAGATACGCAGTATTTT. The chain has TRBV10-3 and TRBJ2-3; 7 nucleotides line up with TRBD1. The CDR3 loop spans 16 amino acids. J lost 0 bases, V lost 6 bases, and 9 bases had no gene match. The germline gives CDR1 ENHRY, CDR2 SYGVKD.

The chain links TRBV5-1 to TRBJ2-2; a weak D match, TRBD2 (6 bases). The CDR3 covers 13 residues. The germline V gene has CDR1 SGHRS and CDR2 YFSETQ. Trimming removed 4 bases from V and 5 bases from J, with 9 bases in between. CDR3 DNA sequence: TGCGCCAGCAGCGTCCGGGGGACCGGGGAGCTGTTTTTT. It encodes CASSVRGTGELFF.

The V gene is TRBV19, the J gene TRBJ1-1; 8 nucleotides agree with TRBD1. This CDR3 has 13 residues. Germline V gene data show CDR1 as LNHDA and CDR2 as SQIVND (reference sequence). Trimming removed 7 bases from V and 2 bases from J; junction bases left unmatched: 3. The CDR3 reads CASTDRDNTEAFF. The DNA of the CDR3 is TGTGCCAGTACGGACAGGGACAACACTGAAGCTTTCTTT.

The chain is built from TRBV5-6 and TRBJ2-1, with D tentatively TRBD1 (6 bases). V lost 0 bases, J lost 3 bases, and 10 bases lay in between. The CDR3 contains 15 residues. From germline, CDR1 is SGHDT and CDR2 YYEEEE. Here the CDR3 reads CASSLGRTDYNEQFF. The CDR3 nucleotides are TGTGCCAGCAGCTTGGGCCGGACAGACTACAATGAGCAGTTCTTC.

This clone turned up a few times. The V gene is TRBV4-1, the J gene TRBJ1-5; D is possibly TRBD1 (6 bases). The CDR3 has 16 residues. Trimming left V 1 base short and J 5 bases short, with 15 bases between. Looked up from germline, CDR1 is MGHRA and CDR2 is YSYEKL. The CDR3 is CASSQGALQGHQPQHF. The CDR3 DNA follows: TGCGCCAGCAGCCAAGGGGCGCTACAGGGTCATCAGCCCCAGCATTTT.

This clone was seen a few times. This chain connects TRBV18 to TRBJ2-7; possible D gene TRBD1, 6 bases. The germline CDR1 and CDR2 sequences are KGHSH and LQKENI. V lost 5 bases, J lost 0 bases, and 20 bases lay in between. The CDR3 length is 17 residues. The CDR3 DNA follows: TGTGCCAGCTCAACGAATTTCGACAGGCCGAGCTCCTACGAGCAGTACTTC. Amino acid sequence: CASSTNFDRPSSYEQYF.

This clone has more than one count but fewer than ten. This CDR3 reads CASSYTSGYQETQYF. In nucleotides, the CDR3 is TGTGCCAGCAGTTACACTAGCGGGTACCAAGAGACCCAGTACTTC. The V call is TRBV6-6, the J call TRBJ2-5; 9 nucleotides match TRBD2. Germline loops: CDR1 MNHNY, CDR2 SVGAGI (reference sequence). Trimming took 2 bases from V and 0 from J; bases not matched to a gene: 1. CDR3 length: 15 residues.

This chain joins TRBV6-5 and TRBJ2-7, with 9 bases lining up with TRBD1. Germline V gives CDR1 MNHEY, CDR2 SVGAGI. The CDR3 is 13 residues long. The J segment lost 5 bases and the V segment lost 6 bases, leaving 5 bases of the junction unmatched. In DNA form, the CDR3 reads TGTGCCAGCAGAAGGGACAGGGATAACGAGCAGTACTTC. It is translated as CASRRDRDNEQYF.

This chain joins TRBV9 and TRBJ2-1, with D possibly TRBD1 on 5 matching bases. Germline loops: CDR1 SGDLS, CDR2 YYNGEE. Trimming left V 3 bases short and J 5 bases short, with 9 bases between. The CDR3 spans 13 residues. The CDR3 bases are TGTGCCAGCAGCGGTGGGGCCAACAATGAGCAGTTCTTC. Its protein product is CASSGGANNEQFF.

The chain couples TRBV29-1 to TRBJ1-2; 10 bases fit TRBD1. Germline CDR1 SQVTM, CDR2 ANQGSEA. The CDR3 is 11 amino acids. Trimming at V came to 7 bases and at J to 7 bases, leaving 3 bases not matched to a gene. CDR3: CSAGQGIGYTF. The CDR3 bases are TGCAGCGCGGGACAGGGGATTGGCTACACCTTC.

The chain carries TRBV6-1 and TRBJ1-2; D might be TRBD1 (5 bases). Trimming shortened V by 2 bases and J by 8 bases, and 9 bases separated the two germline ends. From germline, CDR1 is MNHNS and CDR2 SASEGT. The CDR3 loop spans 12 amino acids. CDR3 in DNA: TGTGCCAGCAGTGAACAGGGCAGGGGCTACACCTTC. Amino acid sequence: CASSEQGRGYTF.

Only one count was recorded for this clone. The CDR3 DNA reads as TGTGCCATCAGTGCGGGGACTCCCCAAGAGACCCAGTACTTC. Its translation is CAISAGTPQETQYF. This rearrangement joins TRBV10-3 to TRBJ2-5; D might be TRBD2 (6 bases). The CDR3 contains 14 residues. The ends were cut back, 4 bases at V and 1 base at J, with 10 bases in the middle. Germline V gives CDR1 ENHRY, CDR2 SYGVKD.

This clone came up a few times. This sequence joins TRBV7-9 and TRBJ2-7; 8 bases align to TRBD1. This CDR3 comprises 14 residues. The V segment lost 4 bases and the J segment 4 bases; nucleotides outside the gene matches: 6. Germline V gene data show CDR1 as SEHNR and CDR2 as FQNEAQ (reference sequence). The chain's CDR3 is CASSSTGGPYEQYF. CDR3 DNA: TGTGCCAGCAGCTCTACAGGGGGACCGTACGAGCAGTACTTC.

The V and J genes are TRBV4-3 and TRBJ1-4; D is possibly TRBD1 (6 bases). Germline CDR1 and CDR2: LGHNA and YSLEER. Between the trimmed V and J ends, which lost 4 bases and 6 bases, there was a span of 15 bases. The CDR3 runs to 15 residues. CDR3: CASSRLGGTYEKLFF. The CDR3 region has the DNA TGCGCCAGCAGCCGGTTAGGGGGTACCTATGAAAAACTGTTTTTT.

The rearrangement links TRBV28 to TRBJ2-3; perhaps TRBD1 as D (6 bases). V was trimmed by 9 bases and J by 0 bases, leaving 19 bases between them. There are 16 residues in the CDR3. Germline CDR1 MDHEN, CDR2 SYDVKM. CDR3 DNA sequence: TGTGCCAGTTATCAACAGGGTTACTCTAGCACAGATACGCAGTATTTT. This sequence encodes CASYQQGYSSTDTQYF.

J is TRBJ1-2 and V is TRBV6-5, with D tentatively TRBD1 (6 bases). This CDR3 spans 14 amino acids. CDR1 and CDR2 (germline): MNHEY, SVGAGI. Trimming cost V 0 bases and J 6 bases, with 11 bases left between them. CDR3: CASSYSPGADGYTF. In DNA form, the CDR3 reads TGTGCCAGCAGTTACTCCCCAGGGGCAGATGGCTACACCTTC.